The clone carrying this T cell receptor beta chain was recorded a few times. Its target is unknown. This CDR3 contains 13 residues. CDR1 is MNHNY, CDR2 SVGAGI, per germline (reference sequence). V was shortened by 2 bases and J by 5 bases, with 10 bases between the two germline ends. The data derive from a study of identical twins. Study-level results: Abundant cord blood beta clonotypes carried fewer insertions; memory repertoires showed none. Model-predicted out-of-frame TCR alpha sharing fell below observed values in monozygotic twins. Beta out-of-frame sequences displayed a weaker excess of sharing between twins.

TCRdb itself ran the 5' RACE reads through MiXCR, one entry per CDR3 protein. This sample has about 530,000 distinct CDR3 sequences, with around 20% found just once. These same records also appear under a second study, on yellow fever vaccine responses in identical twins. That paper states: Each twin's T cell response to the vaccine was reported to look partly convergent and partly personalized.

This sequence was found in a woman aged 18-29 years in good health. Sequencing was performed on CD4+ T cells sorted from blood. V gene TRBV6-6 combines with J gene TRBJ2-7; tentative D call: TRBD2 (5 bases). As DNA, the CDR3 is TGTGCCAGCAGTTACGACGGGCGGGACGAGCAGTACTTC. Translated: CASSYDGRDEQYF.